The 20 T cell receptor beta chains reported below all come from one sample, sequenced in a study of CD8 T cells in ankylosing spondylitis. TCRdb re-analysed the 5' RACE reads in MiXCR, keeping a single row per CDR3 protein. The table has 250,000 or so distinct CDR3 sequences, more than 20% seen once; the top ten hold approximately 0.61%. Sequenced: blood, either unsorted or a sorted T cell fraction (not recorded which). The receptors were sampled from a male donor with ankylosing spondylitis or in good health (not recorded which).

This chain connects TRBV12-3 or TRBV12-4 to TRBJ2-6; D is unclear. V lost 6 bases and J lost 0, with 3 bases in between. The length of the CDR3 is 13 residues. The CDR3 nucleotides are TGTGCCAGCAGACACTCTGGGGCCAACGTCCTGACTTTC. This translates into CASRHSGANVLTF.

This clonotype was recorded at least ten times. The V gene is TRBV20-1, the J gene TRBJ2-7, with D tentatively TRBD2 (5 bases). Trimming left V 5 bases short and J 7 bases short, with 18 bases between. The CDR3 sequence is 13 residues long. Germline V gene sequence: CDR1 DFQATT, CDR2 SNEGSKA (reference sequence). In DNA form, the CDR3 reads TGCAGTGCTCGGGCCTCGAAGTCGGGGGAGCAGTACTTC. Protein sequence: CSARASKSGEQYF.

In its sample, this clonotype was seen a few times. The chain is built from TRBV20-1 and TRBJ2-4; no clear D gene. Germline V gives CDR1 DFQATT, CDR2 SNEGSKA (reference sequence). V shed 1 base and J shed 0 bases, with 7 bases lying between them. This CDR3 contains 14 residues. This CDR3 reads CSARGDLAKNIQYF. CDR3 DNA: TGCAGTGCTAGAGGGGATTTAGCCAAAAACATTCAGTACTTC.

This clonotype was seen repeatedly, ten times or more. CDR3 nucleotides: TGTGCCAGCTCACAAACGGATGGCACCGGGGAGCTGTTTTTT. Translating gives CASSQTDGTGELFF. V usage is TRBV18 and J usage is TRBJ2-2; D is undetermined. Per germline, CDR1 KGHSH and CDR2 LQKENI. The CDR3 totals 14 residues. V was clipped by 4 bases and J by 4 bases, with 10 bases between them.

This clonotype was picked up a small number of times. The chain employs TRBV7-2 and TRBJ1-6, with D tentatively TRBD1 (5 bases). The germline V gene encodes CDR1 SGHTA and CDR2 FQGNSA. The CDR3 contains 15 residues. The V gene lost 1 base and the J gene lost 9 bases, with 13 bases spanning the gap. Here the CDR3 DNA reads TGTGCCAGCAGCTTAGGAGGGACCTGGCGTTCACCCCTCCACTTT. This codes for CASSLGGTWRSPLHF.

The gene calls are TRBV7-2 and TRBJ2-5; the D gene is possibly TRBD2 (5 bases). This CDR3 spans 14 amino acids. Germline CDR1 and CDR2: SGHTA and FQGNSA. Trimming shortened V by 6 bases and J by 1 base, and 12 bases separated the two germline ends. CDR3 nucleotides: TGTGCCAGCAGGCTCGGGCGGGTCCAAGAGACCCAGTACTTC. It yields the protein CASRLGRVQETQYF.

The J gene is TRBJ2-1, the V gene TRBV2; TRBD2 is a possible D gene (6 bases). Trimming pared 9 bases from V and 7 bases from J, leaving 16 bases between. Germline CDR1 reads SNHLY; CDR2 reads FYNNEI. This CDR3 has 13 amino acids. The chain's CDR3 is CASRRGPTNEQFF. CDR3 DNA: TGTGCCAGTCGGAGGGGTCCGACTAATGAGCAGTTCTTC.

CDR3 residues: CASNNELAAFGNEQFF. CDR3 nucleotides: TGTGCCAGTAACAATGAACTAGCCGCCTTCGGAAATGAGCAGTTCTTC. The V gene is TRBV19, the J gene TRBJ2-1; D possibly corresponds to TRBD2 (6 bases). The V and J ends lost 7 bases and 7 bases respectively, with 23 bases between them. CDR1 LNHDA and CDR2 SQIVND come from the germline V gene (reference sequence). The CDR3 runs to 16 residues. Supplemented by reference TRBV19 and TRBJ2-1, the full variable domain reads DGGITQSPKYLFRKEGQNVTLSCEQNLNHDAMYWYRQDPGQGLRLIYYSQIVNDFQKGDIAEGYSVSREKKESFPLTVTSAQKNPTAFYLCASNNELAAFGNEQFFGPGTRLTVL.

This clonotype has ten or more counts. Here the CDR3 reads CSAAEDGYEAFF. CDR3 DNA: TGCAGTGCTGCAGAGGACGGCTATGAAGCTTTCTTT. This chain uses TRBV20-1 with TRBJ1-1; D is unresolved. Trimming left V 5 bases short and J 7 bases short, with 14 bases between. This CDR3 is built from 12 residues. The germline gives CDR1 DFQATT, CDR2 SNEGSKA (reference sequence).

This clonotype occurred many times. This chain connects TRBV20-1 to TRBJ2-5; TRBD2 is a possible D gene (5 bases). CDR1 DFQATT and CDR2 SNEGSKA come from the germline V gene (reference sequence). Trimming took 4 bases from V and 1 from J, leaving 13 bases between them. The CDR3 contains 14 residues. CDR3 residues: CSAIFPGSQETQYF. Here the CDR3 DNA reads TGCAGTGCTATATTCCCGGGAAGCCAAGAGACCCAGTACTTC.

The V gene is TRBV27, the J gene TRBJ1-5, with D possibly TRBD1 on 5 matching bases. The CDR3 has 15 amino acids. The V end was cut by 2 bases, the J end by 2 bases, with 10 bases between. CDR1 and CDR2 (germline): MNHEY, SMNVEV (reference sequence). Written as DNA, the CDR3 is TGTGCCAGCAGTTTAGGGACTGAGGGCAATCAGCCCCAGCATTTT. This translates into CASSLGTEGNQPQHF.

This clonotype was found a few times. The chain employs TRBV11-3 and TRBJ2-2, with D possibly being TRBD1 (6 bases). In germline, CDR1 is SGHNT, CDR2 YENEEA. V was cut by 2 bases and J by 2 bases, with 15 bases left in between. The CDR3 runs to 17 residues. CDR3 bases: TGTGCCAGCAGCTTATGGGCCGGGACACACAACACCGGGGAGCTGTTTTTT. Its translation is CASSLWAGTHNTGELFF.

The rearrangement uses TRBV20-1 and TRBJ2-3, with D possibly being TRBD2 (5 bases). The CDR3 covers 13 residues. Germline V gene data show CDR1 as DFQATT and CDR2 as SNEGSKA (reference sequence). V lost 8 bases to trimming and J lost 1 base, with 13 bases between them. DNA of the CDR3: TGCAGTTCGGACTGGCGGGGCACAGATACGCAGTATTTT. Amino acid sequence: CSSDWRGTDTQYF.

V gene TRBV3-1 combines with J gene TRBJ1-4, with TRBD1 as a possible D gene (5 bases). The V end was cut by 1 base, the J end by 8 bases, with 8 bases between. The CDR3 covers 13 residues. Germline CDR1 and CDR2: LGHDT and YNNKEL (reference sequence). The CDR3 loop is CASSQGGEEKLFF. For the CDR3, the DNA is TGTGCCAGCAGCCAAGGAGGGGAGGAAAAACTGTTTTTT. Supplemented by reference TRBV3-1 and TRBJ1-4, the full variable domain reads DTAVSQTPKYLVTQMGNDKSIKCEQNLGHDTMYWYKQDSKKFLKIMFSYNNKELIINETVPNRFSPKSPDKAHLNLHINSLELGDSAVYFCASSQGGEEKLFFGSGTQLSVL.

Ten or more counts support this clonotype. This chain connects TRBV20-1 to TRBJ2-4, with 10 bases lining up with TRBD1. Germline V gives CDR1 DFQATT, CDR2 SNEGSKA (reference sequence). The CDR3 consists of 13 residues. V gave up 1 base and J gave up 7 bases; unmatched junction bases: 1. The CDR3 region is CSARGQGANIQYF. CDR3 nucleotide sequence: TGCAGTGCTAGAGGACAGGGGGCGAACATTCAGTACTTC.

The CDR3 spells CSAHWPQSYGYTF. CDR3 DNA: TGCAGTGCTCACTGGCCCCAATCTTATGGCTACACCTTC. The chain recombines TRBV20-1 with TRBJ1-2; D not resolved. V was shortened by 5 bases and J by 5 bases, with 15 bases between the two germline ends. Germline values: CDR1 DFQATT, CDR2 SNEGSKA (reference sequence). The CDR3 has 13 residues.

The CDR3 region has the DNA TGTGCCAGCAGTTTCTCTAACCAGGGCCTCGAGCAGTACTTC. This gives the protein CASSFSNQGLEQYF. The J gene is TRBJ2-7, the V gene TRBV12-3 or TRBV12-4, with TRBD1 as a possible D gene (5 bases). The germline V and J ends were trimmed by 3 bases and 6 bases, with 15 bases remaining between them. The CDR3 is 14 amino acids.

At least ten counts were recorded for this clonotype. This chain connects TRBV20-1 to TRBJ2-1, with 15 positions matching TRBD2. After removal of 6 bases from V and 3 bases from J, the junction contained 6 bases not matched to a gene. The CDR3 sequence is 16 residues long. Germline CDR1 and CDR2: DFQATT and SNEGSKA (reference sequence). CDR3 DNA: TGCAGTGCAAGGACTAGCGGGGGGGGTTACTACAATGAGCAGTTCTTC. Translating it yields CSARTSGGGYYNEQFF.

The table lists this clonotype with many counts. The J gene is TRBJ2-3, the V gene TRBV11-2; D gene ambiguous. V was pared by 1 base and J by 4 bases, with 9 bases between. The germline V gene has CDR1 SGHAT and CDR2 FQNNGV. This CDR3 comprises 14 residues. The CDR3: CASSLAGFADTQYF. The CDR3 DNA reads as TGTGCCAGCAGCTTAGCCGGTTTCGCAGATACGCAGTATTTT.

This clonotype was picked up many times. The genes are TRBV4-1 and TRBJ2-3; 13 nucleotides match TRBD2. Germline V lookup: CDR1 MGHRA, CDR2 YSYEKL. V shed 0 bases and J 4 bases; nucleotides not matched to a gene: 4. The CDR3 is made up of 17 amino acids. The CDR3 protein is CASSQETSGGQADTQYF. The CDR3 nucleotides are TGCGCCAGCAGCCAAGAGACTAGCGGGGGGCAGGCAGATACGCAGTATTTT.